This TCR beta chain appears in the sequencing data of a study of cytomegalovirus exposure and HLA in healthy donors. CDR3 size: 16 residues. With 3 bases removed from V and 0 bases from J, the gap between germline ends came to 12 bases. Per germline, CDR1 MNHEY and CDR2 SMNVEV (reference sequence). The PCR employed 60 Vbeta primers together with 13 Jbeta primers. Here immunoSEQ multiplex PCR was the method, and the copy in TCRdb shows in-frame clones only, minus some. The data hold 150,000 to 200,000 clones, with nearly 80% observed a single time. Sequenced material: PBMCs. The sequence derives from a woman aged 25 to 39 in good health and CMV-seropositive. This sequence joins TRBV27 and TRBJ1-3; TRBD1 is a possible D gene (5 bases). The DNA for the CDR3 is TGTGCCAGCAGTTTTCGTAGGGGCATCTCTGGAAACACCATATATTTT. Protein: CASSFRRGISGNTIYF.